A selection of T cell receptor beta chains follows, all from one sample in a study of T cell responses to AZD1222 COVID-19 vaccine. Using immunoSEQ multiplex PCR, the repertoire was profiled, and TCRdb retains in-frame clones only, with some absent. This table has about 150,000 clones, about nine tenths appearing once. Sequences were derived from peripheral blood, sampled after recovery from COVID-19. The receptors were sampled from an adult who had recovered from COVID-19. Each CDR3 is given with its conserved first and last residue. The order of the fields is CDR3 length, clone size, J gene, V gene, CDR3 protein. Part of the rows lack a size; the others show once, few, many or a class for expanded clones.

CDR3 length: 18; clone size: once; J gene: TRBJ2-1; V gene: TRBV10-2; CDR3 protein: CASSEPRTSGVADNEQFF
CDR3 length: 14; clone size: NA; J gene: TRBJ1-2; V gene: TRBV15; CDR3 protein: CATSNRVSGYGYTF
CDR3 length: 15; clone size: few; J gene: TRBJ1-2; V gene: TRBV6-5; CDR3 protein: CASSYSKGTHYGYTF
CDR3 length: 15; clone size: once; J gene: TRBJ2-7; V gene: TRBV9; CDR3 protein: CASSVGGHPSYEQYF
CDR3 length: 13; clone size: NA; J gene: TRBJ1-4; V gene: TRBV6-5; CDR3 protein: CASSISINEKLFF
CDR3 length: 13; clone size: NA; J gene: TRBJ2-1; V gene: TRBV29-1; CDR3 protein: CSVPGLDGYEQFF
CDR3 length: 14; clone size: NA; J gene: TRBJ2-3; V gene: TRBV6-5; CDR3 protein: CASSYTGRTDTQYF
CDR3 length: 18; clone size: NA; J gene: TRBJ2-7; V gene: TRBV7-3; CDR3 protein: CASSFFMASRPTDYEQYF
CDR3 length: 19; clone size: NA; J gene: TRBJ2-3; V gene: TRBV18; CDR3 protein: CASSPIGTSGSGRIDTQYF
CDR3 length: 15; clone size: NA; J gene: TRBJ1-3; V gene: TRBV19; CDR3 protein: CASSMVGISGNTIYF
CDR3 length: 15; clone size: NA; J gene: TRBJ1-5; V gene: TRBV19; CDR3 protein: CASSTAVQGSQPQHF
CDR3 length: 13; clone size: once; J gene: TRBJ2-2; V gene: TRBV10-3; CDR3 protein: CAISVMNTGELFF
CDR3 length: 14; clone size: NA; J gene: TRBJ1-1; V gene: TRBV5-8; CDR3 protein: CASSLGWAGAEAFF